Given below is one T cell receptor beta chain in context. Its antigen remains unknown. This entry is derived from a study of blood T cells in healthy people across ages. Findings and limits, study-wide: Estimates of total diversity, which came from one million sequenced T cells, were considered to be underestimates.

The use of a sample-barcoded 5' primer and a J-beta primer mix characterized a second PCR of roughly 6 to 11 cycles. Sequencing yielded, for each sample, at least 2.5 million paired-end reads carrying CDR3. MiXCR, applied by TCRdb to the 5' RACE reads, yields one record per CDR3 protein. The sample includes about 1.4 million distinct CDR3 sequences, approximately 59% seen only once; the top ten take 6.7%. Germline assignment: CDR1 SGHTA and CDR2 FQGNSA. This CDR3 contains 16 residues. The ends lost 0 bases at V and 4 bases at J; junction bases unmatched: 4. Source material: blood. V gene TRBV7-2 combines with J gene TRBJ2-1, with 9 bases fitting TRBD1. This sequence was found in a man aged 18 to 29 in good health. The CDR3: CASSLAFGQGYNEQFF. CDR3 nucleotide sequence: TGTGCCAGCAGCTTAGCGTTCGGACAGGGGTACAATGAGCAGTTCTTC. Full variable domain (rest looked up from reference TRBV7-2 and TRBJ2-1): GAGVSQSPSNKVTEKGKDVELRCDPISGHTALYWYRQSLGQGLEFLIYFQGNSAPDKSGLPSDRFSAERTGGSVSTLTIQRTQQEDSAVYLCASSLAFGQGYNEQFFGPGTRLTVL.